This TCR beta chain was sequenced in a study of monozygotic twins with cystic fibrosis. Study observations and caveats: Nucleotide-identical clonotype sharing was significantly higher within monozygotic CF twin pairs than between unrelated CF individuals. J usage was most co-twin-similar in 8 of 16 pairs, V in 13. The repertoire was suggested to be naive-dominated, clonality median roughly 0.0091.

A remark on this clone: The target antigen is unknown.

The ends were cut back, 5 bases at V and 6 bases at J, with 15 bases in the middle. The germline gives CDR1 SEHNR, CDR2 FQNEAQ (reference sequence). The CDR3 has 14 residues. Using immunoSEQ multiplex PCR, the repertoire was profiled, and TCRdb retains in-frame clones only, with some absent. Of tens of thousands of clones listed, more than 85% are singletons. What was sequenced was blood. This chain links TRBV7-9 with TRBJ2-3, with TRBD1 as a possible D gene (5 bases). This receptor was taken from a girl aged 2-10 years with cystic fibrosis. Here the CDR3 DNA reads TGTGCCAGCAGCCCACTTGGTTCAGGGGATACGCAGTATTTT. It translates to CASSPLGSGDTQYF.